This T cell receptor (beta chain) came from a study of blood T cell repertoires in COVID-19. Study at large: Specimens from acute and convalescent COVID-19 originated in the United States, Italy and Spain.

Original methodology: Nucleated cell counts were estimated from reference gene primer amplification. Clones were read by immunoSEQ multiplex PCR, and TCRdb kept only the in-frame ones, dropping some. V and J calls plus clone size are reproduced from that table; the DNA served to infer D and trimming. Among roughly 110,000 clones listed, 89% were seen once. The specimen was peripheral blood. This sequence originates from a man aged 35 to 55 with active or convalescent COVID-19.

As DNA, the CDR3 is TGTGCCAGTATCCCGAGGGACAGCTACGAGCAGTACTTC. Protein product: CASIPRDSYEQYF. The chain couples TRBV19 to TRBJ2-7; 7 bases align to TRBD1. This CDR3 spans 13 amino acids. The ends lost 7 bases at V and 3 bases at J; junction bases unmatched: 6. Germline CDR1 is LNHDA and CDR2 is SQIVND (reference sequence).